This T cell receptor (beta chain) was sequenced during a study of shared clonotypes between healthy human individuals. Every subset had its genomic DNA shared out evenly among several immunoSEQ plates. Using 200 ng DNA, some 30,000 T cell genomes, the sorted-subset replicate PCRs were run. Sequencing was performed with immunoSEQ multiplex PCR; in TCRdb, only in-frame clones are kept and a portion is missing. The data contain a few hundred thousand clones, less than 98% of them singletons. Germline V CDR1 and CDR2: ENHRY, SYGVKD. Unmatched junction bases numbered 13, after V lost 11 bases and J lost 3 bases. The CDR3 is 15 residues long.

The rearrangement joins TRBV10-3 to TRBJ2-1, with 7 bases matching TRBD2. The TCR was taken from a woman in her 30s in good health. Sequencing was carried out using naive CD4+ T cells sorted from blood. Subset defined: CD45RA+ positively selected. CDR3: CAVSFGRGFYNEQFF. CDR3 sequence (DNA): TGTGCCGTATCTTTCGGGCGGGGGTTCTACAATGAGCAGTTCTTC.